This TCR beta chain is drawn from a study of monozygotic twins with inflammatory bowel disease. CDR3 length: 16 amino acids. Germline loops: CDR1 ENHRY, CDR2 SYGVKD. Following a re-call of the 5' RACE reads, TCRdb has one entry per CDR3 protein and lacks DNA. The listing contains 150,000 to 200,000 distinct CDR3 sequences. This sequence was found in a human donor with ulcerative colitis or Crohn's disease, or a healthy co-twin of an affected twin (not recorded which). This rearrangement joins TRBV10-3 to TRBJ1-6; TCRdb returns TRBD1, unconfirmable since there is no DNA. Sequences were obtained from blood. The CDR3 here is CAISENRGQDNSPLHF.